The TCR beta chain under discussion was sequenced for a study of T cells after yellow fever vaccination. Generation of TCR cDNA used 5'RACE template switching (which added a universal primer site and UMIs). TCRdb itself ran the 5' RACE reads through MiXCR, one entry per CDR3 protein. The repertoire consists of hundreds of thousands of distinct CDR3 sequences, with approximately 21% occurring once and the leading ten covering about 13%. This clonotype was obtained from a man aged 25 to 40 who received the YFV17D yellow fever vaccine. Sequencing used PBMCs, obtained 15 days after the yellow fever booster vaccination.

The CDR3 reads CASSLFGRNTDTQYF. The CDR3, as DNA: TGTGCCAGCAGTTTGTTCGGCCGTAACACAGATACGCAGTATTTT. This chain joins TRBV28 and TRBJ2-3; D ambiguous. The V gene lost 3 bases and the J gene lost 2 bases, with 12 bases spanning the gap. CDR3 length: 15 amino acids. The germline V gene has CDR1 MDHEN and CDR2 SYDVKM.